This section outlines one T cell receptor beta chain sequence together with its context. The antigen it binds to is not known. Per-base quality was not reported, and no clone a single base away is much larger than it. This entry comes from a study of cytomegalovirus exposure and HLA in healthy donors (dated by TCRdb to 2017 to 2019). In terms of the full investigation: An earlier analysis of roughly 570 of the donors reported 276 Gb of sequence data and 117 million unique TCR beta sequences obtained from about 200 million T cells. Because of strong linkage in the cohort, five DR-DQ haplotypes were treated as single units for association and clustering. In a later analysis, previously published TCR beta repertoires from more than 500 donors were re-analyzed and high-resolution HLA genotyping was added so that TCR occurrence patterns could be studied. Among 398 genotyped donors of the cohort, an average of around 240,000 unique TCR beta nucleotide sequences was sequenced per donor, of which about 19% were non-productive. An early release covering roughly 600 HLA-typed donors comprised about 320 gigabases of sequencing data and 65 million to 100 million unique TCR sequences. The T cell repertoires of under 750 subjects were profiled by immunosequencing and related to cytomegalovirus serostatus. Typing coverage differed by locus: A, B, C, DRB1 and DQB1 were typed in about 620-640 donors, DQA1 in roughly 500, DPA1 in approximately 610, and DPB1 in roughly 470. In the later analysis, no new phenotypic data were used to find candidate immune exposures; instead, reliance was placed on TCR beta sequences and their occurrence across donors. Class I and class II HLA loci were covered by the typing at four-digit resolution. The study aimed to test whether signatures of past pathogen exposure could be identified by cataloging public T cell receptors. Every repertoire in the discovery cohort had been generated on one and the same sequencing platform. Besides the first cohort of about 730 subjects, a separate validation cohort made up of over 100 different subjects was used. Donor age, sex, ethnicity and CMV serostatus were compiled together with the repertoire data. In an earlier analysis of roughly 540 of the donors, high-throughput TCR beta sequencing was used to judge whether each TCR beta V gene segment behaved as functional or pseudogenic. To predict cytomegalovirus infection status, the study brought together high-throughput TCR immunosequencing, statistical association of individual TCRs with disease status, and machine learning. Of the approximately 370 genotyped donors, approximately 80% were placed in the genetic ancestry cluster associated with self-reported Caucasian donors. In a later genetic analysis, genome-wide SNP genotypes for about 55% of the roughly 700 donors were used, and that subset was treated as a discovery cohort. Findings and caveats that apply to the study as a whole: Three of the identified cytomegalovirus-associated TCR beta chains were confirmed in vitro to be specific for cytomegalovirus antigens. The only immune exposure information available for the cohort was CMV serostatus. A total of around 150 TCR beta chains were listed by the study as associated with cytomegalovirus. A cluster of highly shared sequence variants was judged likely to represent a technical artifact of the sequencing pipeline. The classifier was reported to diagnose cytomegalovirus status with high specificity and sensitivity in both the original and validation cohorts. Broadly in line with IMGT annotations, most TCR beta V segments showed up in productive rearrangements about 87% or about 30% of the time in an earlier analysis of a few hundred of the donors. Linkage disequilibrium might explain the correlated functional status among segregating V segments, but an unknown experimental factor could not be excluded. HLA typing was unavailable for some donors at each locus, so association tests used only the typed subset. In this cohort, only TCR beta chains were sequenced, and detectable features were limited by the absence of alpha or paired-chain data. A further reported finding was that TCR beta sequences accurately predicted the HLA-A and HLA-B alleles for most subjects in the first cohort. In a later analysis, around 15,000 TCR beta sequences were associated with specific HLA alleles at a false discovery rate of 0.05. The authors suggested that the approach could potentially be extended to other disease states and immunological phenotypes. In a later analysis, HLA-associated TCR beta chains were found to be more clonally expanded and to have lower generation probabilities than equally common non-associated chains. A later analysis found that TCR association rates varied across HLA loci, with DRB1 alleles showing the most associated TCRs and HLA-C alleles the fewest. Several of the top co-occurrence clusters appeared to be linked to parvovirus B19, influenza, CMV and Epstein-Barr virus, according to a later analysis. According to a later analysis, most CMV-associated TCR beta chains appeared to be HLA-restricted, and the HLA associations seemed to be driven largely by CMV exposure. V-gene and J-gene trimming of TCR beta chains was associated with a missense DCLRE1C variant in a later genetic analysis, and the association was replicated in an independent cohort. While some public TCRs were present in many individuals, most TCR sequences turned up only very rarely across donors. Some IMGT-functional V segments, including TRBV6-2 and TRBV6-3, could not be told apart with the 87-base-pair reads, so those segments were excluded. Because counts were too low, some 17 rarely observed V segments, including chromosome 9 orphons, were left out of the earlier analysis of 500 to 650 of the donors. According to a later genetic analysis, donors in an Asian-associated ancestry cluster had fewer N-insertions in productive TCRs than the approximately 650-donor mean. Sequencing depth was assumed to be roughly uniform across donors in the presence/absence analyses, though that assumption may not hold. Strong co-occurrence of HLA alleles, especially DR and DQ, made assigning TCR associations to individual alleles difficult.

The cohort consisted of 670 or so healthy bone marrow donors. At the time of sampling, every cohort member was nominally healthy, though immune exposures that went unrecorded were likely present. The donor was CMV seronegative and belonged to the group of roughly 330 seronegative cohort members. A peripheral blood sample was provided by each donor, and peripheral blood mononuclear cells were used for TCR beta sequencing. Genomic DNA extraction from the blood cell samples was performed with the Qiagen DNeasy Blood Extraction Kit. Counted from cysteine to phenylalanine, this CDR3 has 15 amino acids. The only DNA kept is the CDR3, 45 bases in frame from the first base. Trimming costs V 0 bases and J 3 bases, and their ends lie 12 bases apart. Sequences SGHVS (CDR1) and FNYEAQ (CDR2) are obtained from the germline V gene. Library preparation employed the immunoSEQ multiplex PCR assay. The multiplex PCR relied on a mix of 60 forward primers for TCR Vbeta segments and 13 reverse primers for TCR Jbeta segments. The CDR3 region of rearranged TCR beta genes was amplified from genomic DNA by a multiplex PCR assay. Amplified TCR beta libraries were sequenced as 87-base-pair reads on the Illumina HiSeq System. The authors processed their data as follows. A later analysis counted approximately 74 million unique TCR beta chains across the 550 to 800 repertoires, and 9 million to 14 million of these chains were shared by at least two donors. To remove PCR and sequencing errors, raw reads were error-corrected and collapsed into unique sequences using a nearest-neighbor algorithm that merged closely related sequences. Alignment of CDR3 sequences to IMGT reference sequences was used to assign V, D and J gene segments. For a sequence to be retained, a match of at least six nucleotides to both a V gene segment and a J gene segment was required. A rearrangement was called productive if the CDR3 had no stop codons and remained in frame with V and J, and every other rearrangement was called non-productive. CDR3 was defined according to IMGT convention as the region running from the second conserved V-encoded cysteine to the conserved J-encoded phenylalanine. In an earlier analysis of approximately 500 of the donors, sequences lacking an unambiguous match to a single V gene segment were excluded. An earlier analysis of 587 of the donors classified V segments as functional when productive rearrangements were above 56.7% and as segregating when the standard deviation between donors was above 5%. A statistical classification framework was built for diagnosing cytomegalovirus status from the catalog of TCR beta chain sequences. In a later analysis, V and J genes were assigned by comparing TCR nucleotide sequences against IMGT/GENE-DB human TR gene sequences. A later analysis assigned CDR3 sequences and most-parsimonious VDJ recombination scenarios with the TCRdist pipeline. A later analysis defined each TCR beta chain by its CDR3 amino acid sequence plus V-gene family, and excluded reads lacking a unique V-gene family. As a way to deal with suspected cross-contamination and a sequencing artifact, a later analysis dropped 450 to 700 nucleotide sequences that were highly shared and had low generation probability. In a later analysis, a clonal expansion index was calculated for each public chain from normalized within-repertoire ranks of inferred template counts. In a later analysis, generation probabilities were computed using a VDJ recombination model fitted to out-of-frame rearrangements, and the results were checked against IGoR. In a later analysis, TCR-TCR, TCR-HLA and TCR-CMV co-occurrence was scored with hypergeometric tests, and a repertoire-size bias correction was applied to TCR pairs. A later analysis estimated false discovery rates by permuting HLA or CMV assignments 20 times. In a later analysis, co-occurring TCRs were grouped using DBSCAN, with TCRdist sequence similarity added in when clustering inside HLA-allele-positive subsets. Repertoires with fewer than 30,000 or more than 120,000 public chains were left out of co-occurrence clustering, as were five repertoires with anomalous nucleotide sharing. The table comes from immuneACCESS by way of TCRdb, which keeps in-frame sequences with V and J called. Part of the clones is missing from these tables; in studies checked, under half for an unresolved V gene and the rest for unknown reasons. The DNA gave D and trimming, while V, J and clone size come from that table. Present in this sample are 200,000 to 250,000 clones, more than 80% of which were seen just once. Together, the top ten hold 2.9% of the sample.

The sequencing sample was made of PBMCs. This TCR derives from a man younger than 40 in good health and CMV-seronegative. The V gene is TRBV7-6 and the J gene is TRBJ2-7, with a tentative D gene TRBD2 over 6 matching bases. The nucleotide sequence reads TGTGCCAGCAGCTTAGCACACGGAGGGGACTACGAGCAGTACTTC. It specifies CASSLAHGGDYEQYF. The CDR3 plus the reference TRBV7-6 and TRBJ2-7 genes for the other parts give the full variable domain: GAGVSQSPRYKVTKRGQDVALRCDPISGHVSLYWYRQALGQGPEFLTYFNYEAQQDKSGLPNDRFSAERPEGSISTLTIQRTEQRDSAMYRCASSLAHGGDYEQYFGPGTRLTVT.